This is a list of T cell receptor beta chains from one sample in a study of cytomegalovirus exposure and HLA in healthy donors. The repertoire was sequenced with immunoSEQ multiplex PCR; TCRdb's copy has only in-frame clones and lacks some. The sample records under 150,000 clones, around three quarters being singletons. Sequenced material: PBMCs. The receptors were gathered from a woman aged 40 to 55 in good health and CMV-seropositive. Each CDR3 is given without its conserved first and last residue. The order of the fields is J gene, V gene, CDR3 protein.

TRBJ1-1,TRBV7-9,ASSWLDRGNTEAF
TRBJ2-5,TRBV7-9,ASSTRTSGEYGETQY
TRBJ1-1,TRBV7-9,ASSFTSTEAF
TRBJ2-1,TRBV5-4,ASSTRDSYNEQF
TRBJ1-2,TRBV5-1,ASSLVAGNNGYT
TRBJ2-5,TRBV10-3,AISPGIKETQY
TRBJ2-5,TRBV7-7,ASSGGTAKKETQY
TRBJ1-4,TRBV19,ASSIWQGNEKLF
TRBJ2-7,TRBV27,ASSLNRVSEQY
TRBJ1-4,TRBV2,ASSLDRGEKLF
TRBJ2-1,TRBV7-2,ASSLLELGEQF
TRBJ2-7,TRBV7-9,ASSLVPPGNEQY
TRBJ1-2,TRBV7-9,ASSFPDRDVVYGYT
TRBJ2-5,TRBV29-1,SVEASQETQY
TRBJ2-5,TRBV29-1,SVATSGQGTQY
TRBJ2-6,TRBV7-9,ASSRGGVMGANVLT